Below are 30 T cell receptor beta chains sequenced from a single sample in a study of blood T cell repertoires in COVID-19. The assay was immunoSEQ multiplex PCR, and TCRdb's table has in-frame clones only and misses some. This sample has under 200,000 clones, with approximately 87% found just once. The sequenced sample consisted of PBMCs or T cells enriched from blood (not recorded which). Every receptor here comes from a woman aged 50 to 60 who had recovered from COVID-19.

This clone showed up just a few times. V usage is TRBV6-2 or TRBV6-3 and J usage is TRBJ1-1; no clear D. Germline assignment: CDR1 MNHEY and CDR2 SVGEGT. V dropped 6 bases and J dropped 4 bases, with 15 bases sitting between them. CDR3 length: 14 residues. The CDR3 DNA sequence: TGTGCCAGCAGCCGTATCGTTGTCGGCACTGAAGCTTTCTTT. This gives the protein CASSRIVVGTEAFF.

This chain connects TRBV9 to TRBJ2-3, with 7 bases lining up with TRBD2. The CDR3 loop spans 15 amino acids. V dropped 2 bases and J dropped 1; count of bases not matched to a gene: 4. Germline-derived CDR1 and CDR2 are SGDLS and YYNGEE. CDR3 sequence (DNA): TGTGCCAGCAGCGTCTCTAGCGGAGGCACAGATACGCAGTATTTT. Translation: CASSVSSGGTDTQYF.

The chain's CDR3 is CAWGQGINEKLFF. The CDR3 nucleotides read TGTGCCTGGGGACAGGGGATCAATGAAAAACTGTTTTTT. The rearrangement links TRBV30 to TRBJ1-4, with 9 positions matching TRBD1. Germline V lookup: CDR1 GTSNPN, CDR2 SVGIG (reference sequence). This CDR3 spans 13 amino acids. Unmatched junction bases numbered 3, after V lost 5 bases and J lost 5 bases.

Only a few counts were recorded for this clone. The V gene is TRBV27, the J gene TRBJ1-5; 7 bases are a match to TRBD1. Trimming at V came to 8 bases and at J to 0 bases, leaving 13 bases not matched to a gene. Germline lookup yields CDR1 MNHEY and CDR2 SMNVEV (reference sequence). This CDR3 region has 17 residues. The CDR3 loop is CASPPGQPLYSNQPQHF. The CDR3 DNA reads as TGTGCCAGCCCCCCGGGACAGCCTCTATATAGCAATCAGCCCCAGCATTTT.

The rearrangement uses TRBV13 and TRBJ1-2; a weak D match, TRBD1 (5 bases). CDR3 size: 15 residues. CDR1 and CDR2 (germline): PRHDT, FYEKMQ (reference sequence). Trimming took off 5 bases at V and 2 bases at J, with 15 bases between the two ends. The CDR3 region has the DNA TGTGCCAGCAGCCGAAGGGGTCCGCAGAACTATGGCTACACCTTC. Encoded protein: CASSRRGPQNYGYTF.

The rearrangement joins TRBV4-1 to TRBJ2-2; maybe TRBD2 (5 bases). The CDR3 spans 13 residues. Germline V CDR1 and CDR2: MGHRA, YSYEKL. The V gene lost 4 bases and the J gene lost 7 bases, with 10 bases spanning the gap. CDR3 nucleotide sequence: TGCGCCAGCAGCCTTATAGGGAGCGGGGAGCTGTTTTTT. Protein product: CASSLIGSGELFF.

This chain links TRBV7-2 with TRBJ1-4, with D perhaps matching TRBD1 (6 bases). The V gene lost 3 bases and the J gene lost 8 bases, with 13 bases spanning the gap. Per germline, CDR1 SGHTA and CDR2 FQGNSA. This CDR3 has 14 residues. This chain's CDR3 is CASSFQFGTEKLFF. Here the CDR3 DNA reads TGTGCCAGCAGCTTTCAATTCGGGACAGAAAAACTGTTTTTT.

This rearrangement joins TRBV5-1 to TRBJ1-2, with 10 bases identical to TRBD1. V lost 0 bases to trimming and J lost 8 bases; unmatched junction nucleotides: 4. The CDR3 consists of 14 residues. CDR1 is SGHRS, CDR2 YFSETQ, per germline. The CDR3 reads CASSLEGQGYGYTF. CDR3 sequence (DNA): TGCGCCAGCAGCTTGGAGGGACAGGGGTACGGCTACACCTTC.

This clone occurred a few times. The chain carries TRBV18 and TRBJ2-3; D may be TRBD2 (5 bases). From germline, CDR1 is KGHSH and CDR2 LQKENI. Trimming removed 2 bases at V and 6 bases at J, with 21 bases between. The length of the CDR3 is 17 residues. CDR3 amino acids: CASSPVKSGLARDTQYF. In nucleotides, the CDR3 is TGTGCCAGCTCACCAGTAAAGTCGGGGTTGGCCAGGGATACGCAGTATTTT.

This chain links TRBV7-2 with TRBJ1-4, with a possible D match to TRBD1 (6 bases). The CDR3 length is 16 residues. Trimming removed 5 bases from V and 2 bases from J, with 15 bases in between. From germline, CDR1 is SGHTA and CDR2 FQGNSA. CDR3 sequence reads: CASSPRRGGTNEKLFF. CDR3 bases: TGTGCCAGCAGCCCCCGTAGGGGGGGGACTAATGAAAAACTGTTTTTT.

The chain carries TRBV23-1 and TRBJ2-7; the D gene is possibly TRBD1 (6 bases). TRBV23-1 is an ORF, and what it does is uncertain. V was pared by 0 bases and J by 3 bases, with 18 bases between. The CDR3 totals 17 residues. CDR3 region: CASSQSARDTIIYEQYV. CDR3 coding DNA: TGCGCCAGCAGTCAATCGGCCCGGGACACGATTATCTACGAGCAGTACGTC.

In this sample, this clone turned up once. This chain connects TRBV9 to TRBJ1-1; perhaps TRBD1 as D (5 bases). Trimming pared 1 base from V and 1 base from J, leaving 11 bases between. Germline CDR1 is SGDLS and CDR2 is YYNGEE. The CDR3 is 15 residues long. The CDR3 spells CASSVQSQGNTEAFF. The DNA of the CDR3 is TGTGCCAGCAGCGTACAAAGTCAGGGGAACACTGAAGCTTTCTTT.

The chain joins TRBV28 to TRBJ1-6; D remains unclear. V lost 4 bases to trimming and J lost 9 bases, with 13 bases between them. Germline V CDR1 and CDR2: MDHEN, SYDVKM. The CDR3 covers 14 residues. The CDR3 is CASSSPGEGSPLHF. DNA for the CDR3: TGTGCCAGCAGTTCGCCAGGTGAAGGTTCACCCCTCCACTTT.

The V call is TRBV9, the J call TRBJ1-1; D call uncertain. Deletions cut 3 bases from V and 7 bases from J, with 10 bases between. Germline values: CDR1 SGDLS, CDR2 YYNGEE. The CDR3 length is 12 residues. CDR3 sequence: CASSAQGGEAFF. The CDR3 DNA reads as TGTGCCAGCAGCGCCCAAGGCGGTGAAGCTTTCTTT.

The genes are TRBV5-6 and TRBJ2-7; D is perhaps TRBD1 (7 bases). The CDR3 loop spans 16 amino acids. Trimming cost V 4 bases and J 3 bases, with 20 bases left between them. Germline lookup yields CDR1 SGHDT and CDR2 YYEEEE. The CDR3 DNA follows: TGTGCCAGCAGCGCTCAGGGGGGCGCCCTCTTCTACGAGCAGTACGTC. Translation: CASSAQGGALFYEQYV.

The rearrangement links TRBV18 to TRBJ2-1; TRBD2 matches at 8 bases. CDR1 and CDR2 from the germline V gene are KGHSH and LQKENI. The CDR3 spans 15 residues. J gave up 6 bases and V 0 bases, and 4 bases lay outside the gene matches. CDR3 in DNA: TGTGCCAGCTCACCACCATCGGGGGGGGGCAATGAGCAGTTCTTC. Protein product: CASSPPSGGGNEQFF.

This chain links TRBV7-9 with TRBJ1-6; 8 nucleotides line up with TRBD1. There are 14 residues in the CDR3. Germline-derived CDR1 and CDR2 are SEHNR and FQNEAQ (reference sequence). Germline trimming cut 6 bases from V and 10 bases from J; bases unmatched to any gene: 8. The CDR3 coding sequence is TGTGCCAGCAGTTCGGACAGGGTTAACTCACCCCTCCACTTT. Amino acids: CASSSDRVNSPLHF.

V and J are TRBV28 and TRBJ1-1; no firm D call. Germline loops: CDR1 MDHEN, CDR2 SYDVKM. The CDR3 covers 12 residues. V was pared by 7 bases and J by 4 bases, with 10 bases between. This CDR3 is CASTFFGTEAFF. The CDR3 coding sequence is TGTGCCAGCACCTTCTTCGGCACTGAAGCTTTCTTT.

The chain employs TRBV15 and TRBJ2-1; D might be TRBD2 (5 bases). Germline V gene sequence: CDR1 LNHNV, CDR2 YYDKDF (reference sequence). Trimming stripped 0 bases from V and 9 bases from J, with 9 bases between. The length of the CDR3 is 13 residues. CDR3 in amino acids: CATSRDEGSEQFF. The CDR3, as DNA: TGTGCCACCAGCAGAGACGAAGGGAGTGAGCAGTTCTTC.

This chain joins TRBV19 and TRBJ1-5; D is possibly TRBD1 (5 bases). CDR3 length: 15 residues. The germline CDR1 and CDR2 sequences are LNHDA and SQIVND (reference sequence). V was clipped by 5 bases and J by 4 bases, with 15 bases between them. The CDR3 region is CASSWTVTENQPQHF. The CDR3 DNA reads as TGTGCCAGTAGTTGGACGGTGACAGAAAATCAGCCCCAGCATTTT.

The CDR3 reads CASRLNRQAYEQYV. As DNA, the CDR3 is TGTGCCAGCAGACTTAACCGGCAGGCCTACGAGCAGTACGTC. The J gene is TRBJ2-7, the V gene TRBV6-5; D unresolved. The CDR3 spans 14 residues. Trimming stripped 6 bases from V and 2 bases from J, with 14 bases between. Germline V gene data show CDR1 as MNHEY and CDR2 as SVGAGI.

This sequence joins TRBV19 and TRBJ1-1; perhaps TRBD1 as D (5 bases). V was trimmed by 7 bases and J by 2 bases, leaving 17 bases between them. The CDR3 loop spans 15 amino acids. In germline, CDR1 is LNHDA, CDR2 SQIVND (reference sequence). CDR3 region: CASTPQGGLNTEAFF. In nucleotides, the CDR3 is TGTGCCAGTACCCCCCAGGGTGGGCTCAACACTGAAGCTTTCTTT.

J is TRBJ1-4 and V is TRBV18; 9 bases fit TRBD1. Germline V gene data show CDR1 as KGHSH and CDR2 as LQKENI. Unmatched junction bases numbered 6, after V lost 4 bases and J lost 3 bases. The CDR3 consists of 16 residues. The CDR3 reads CASSRQRQGANEKLFF. The CDR3 DNA reads TGTGCCAGCTCACGCCAGCGACAGGGGGCTAATGAAAAACTGTTTTTT.

The V call is TRBV28, the J call TRBJ2-4, with TRBD1 matching 7 bases. Germline CDR1 and CDR2: MDHEN and SYDVKM. The V gene end was trimmed by 2 bases and the J gene end by 6 bases; junction bases not matched to a gene: 7. This CDR3 contains 15 residues. The CDR3 reads CASSLNGAGGNIQYF. The CDR3 nucleotides are TGTGCCAGCAGTTTAAATGGGGCAGGGGGAAACATTCAGTACTTC.

The V call is TRBV6-5, the J call TRBJ1-5; perhaps TRBD1 as D (6 bases). V was trimmed by 7 bases and J by 2 bases, leaving 15 bases between them. The CDR3 runs to 15 residues. The V gene's germline CDR1 is MNHEY and CDR2 SVGAGI. The CDR3 DNA follows: TGTGCCAGCAACAAAGACAGGAGCGGCAATCAGCCCCAGCATTTT. It codes for CASNKDRSGNQPQHF.

V usage is TRBV28 and J usage is TRBJ1-4, with 9 bases aligning to TRBD1. The CDR3 is 14 amino acids. Looked up from germline, CDR1 is MDHEN and CDR2 is SYDVKM. V lost 5 bases, J lost 8 bases, and 6 bases stayed unmatched. The CDR3 DNA follows: TGTGCCAGCAGTCGGACAGGGGCGGGCGAAAAACTGTTTTTT. Translated, it gives CASSRTGAGEKLFF.

This clone was observed a handful of times. The chain links TRBV9 to TRBJ1-5; 8 positions agree with TRBD1. The germline V gene has CDR1 SGDLS and CDR2 YYNGEE. Germline trimming cut 3 bases from V and 1 base from J; bases unmatched to any gene: 6. This CDR3 comprises 16 residues. The CDR3 protein is CASSATGQVSNQPQHF. The DNA for the CDR3 is TGTGCCAGCAGCGCCACGGGACAGGTGAGCAATCAGCCCCAGCATTTT.

The chain couples TRBV10-2 to TRBJ2-3, with D perhaps matching TRBD1 (6 bases). The CDR3 consists of 13 residues. CDR1 and CDR2 (germline): WSHSY, SAAADI. V lost 6 bases and J 6 bases, leaving 13 bases between the germline ends. CDR3 region: CASSAGTTDTQYF. Written as DNA, the CDR3 is TGCGCCAGCAGCGCTGGGACAACCGATACGCAGTATTTT.

V gene TRBV18 combines with J gene TRBJ2-3, with 11 bases aligning to TRBD2. V was pared by 3 bases and J by 2 bases, with 1 base of the junction left unmatched. CDR1 and CDR2 from the germline V gene are KGHSH and LQKENI. The CDR3 has 15 residues. The DNA of the CDR3 is TGTGCCAGCTCACCTAGCGGGGGGGCCACAGATACGCAGTATTTT. This sequence encodes CASSPSGGATDTQYF.

The chain joins TRBV28 to TRBJ2-1, with D maybe TRBD2 (7 bases). The germline V and J ends were trimmed by 3 bases and 5 bases, with 23 bases remaining between them. The length of the CDR3 is 18 residues. The germline V gene has CDR1 MDHEN and CDR2 SYDVKM. The CDR3 bases are TGTGCCAGCAGTTTTTCGGGGGCAGCGGGGCTTCCGAACAATGAGCAGTTCTTC. Encoded protein: CASSFSGAAGLPNNEQFF.